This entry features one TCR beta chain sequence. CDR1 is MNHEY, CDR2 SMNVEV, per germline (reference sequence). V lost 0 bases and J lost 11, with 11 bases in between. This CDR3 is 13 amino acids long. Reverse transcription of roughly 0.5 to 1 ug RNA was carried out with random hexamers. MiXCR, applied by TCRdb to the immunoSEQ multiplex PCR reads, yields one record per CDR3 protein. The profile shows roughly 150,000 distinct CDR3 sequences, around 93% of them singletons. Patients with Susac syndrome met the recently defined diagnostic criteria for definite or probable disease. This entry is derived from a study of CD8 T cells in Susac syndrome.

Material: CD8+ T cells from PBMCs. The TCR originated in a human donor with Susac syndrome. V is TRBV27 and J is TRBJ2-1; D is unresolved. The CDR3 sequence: CASSLSFDGKQFF. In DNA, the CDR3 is TGTGCCAGCAGTTTATCCTTCGATGGAAAGCAGTTCTTC.